Shown below are 7 T cell receptor beta chains from a single sample sequenced in a study of B cell selection in AIRE deficiency. The regulatory T cell sort gate was CD4+CD25hiCD127low/negative. The assay was immunoSEQ multiplex PCR, and TCRdb's table has in-frame clones only and misses some. The sample consists of about 22,000 clones, around nine tenths of them appearing once. The specimen sequenced was CD4+CD25+ Tregs sorted from PBMCs. Receptor source: a human donor in good health.

The chain uses TRBV29-1 and TRBJ1-1; possible D gene TRBD1, 6 bases. Germline V gene sequence: CDR1 SQVTM, CDR2 ANQGSEA. This CDR3 has 17 residues. Trimming removed 5 bases from V and 5 bases from J, with 27 bases in between. For the CDR3, the DNA is TGCAGCGTTAACCTCGGTTCGGGGGGCGCGGGTAGGACTGAAGCTTTCTTT. This translates into CSVNLGSGGAGRTEAFF. The full variable domain, rest sourced from reference TRBV29-1 and TRBJ1-1, is SAVISQKPSRDICQRGTSLTIQCQVDSQVTMMFWYRQQPGQSLTLIATANQGSEATYESGFVIDKFPISRPNLTFSTLTVSNMSPEDSSIYLCSVNLGSGGAGRTEAFFGQGTRLTVV.

The chain employs TRBV6-6 and TRBJ2-3; 10 nucleotides match TRBD2. With V trimmed by 4 bases and J by 4 bases, 8 bases remained unmatched. Germline V gene lookup returns CDR1 MNHNY and CDR2 SVGAGI (reference sequence). This CDR3 spans 16 amino acids. The CDR3: CASSFKLAGRADTQYF. In nucleotides, the CDR3 is TGTGCCAGCAGTTTCAAACTAGCGGGAAGGGCAGATACGCAGTATTTT.

The rearrangement uses TRBV6-6 and TRBJ1-5; 7 bases are a match to TRBD1. Germline CDR1 MNHNY, CDR2 SVGAGI (reference sequence). The V gene end was trimmed by 6 bases and the J gene end by 4 bases; junction bases not matched to a gene: 3. CDR3 size: 13 residues. The CDR3 region is CASRDRWNQPQHF. The DNA of the CDR3 is TGTGCCAGCAGGGACAGGTGGAATCAGCCCCAGCATTTT.

The chain combines TRBV6-9 with TRBJ1-1; no definite D call. Germline values: CDR1 MNHGY, CDR2 SVAAGI. The CDR3 extends over 19 amino acids. V was clipped by 4 bases and J by 0 bases, with 24 bases between them. The CDR3 coding sequence is TGTGCCAGCAGTTTTCTGGTTTCGTACAGCGAAGAGGTGAACACTGAAGCTTTCTTT. Translation gives CASSFLVSYSEEVNTEAFF.

The CDR3 DNA reads as TGTGCCAGCAGCCCGCGGGGAACAGAGGCCGCTTTCTTT. Protein product: CASSPRGTEAAFF. The rearrangement links TRBV7-9 to TRBJ1-1; D gene uncertain. Trimming shortened V by 5 bases and J by 11 bases, and 18 bases separated the two germline ends. CDR3 length: 13 amino acids. The V gene's germline CDR1 is SEHNR and CDR2 FQNEAQ (reference sequence).

The V call is TRBV7-8, the J call TRBJ2-1; maybe TRBD2 (5 bases). Germline V gives CDR1 SGHVS, CDR2 FQNEAQ. This CDR3 contains 15 residues. Deletions cut 1 base from V and 8 bases from J, with 15 bases between. The CDR3 sequence is CASSLGTYQRDEQFF. The CDR3 nucleotides read TGTGCCAGCAGCTTAGGTACCTATCAGAGGGATGAGCAGTTCTTC.

This sequence joins TRBV18 and TRBJ2-1, with D possibly called TRBD1 or TRBD2 (5 bases each). The CDR3 is 16 residues long. Trimming removed 3 bases from V and 4 bases from J, with 16 bases in between. Looked up from germline, CDR1 is KGHSH and CDR2 is LQKENI. CDR3 region: CASSPSGRITYNEQFF. DNA for the CDR3: TGTGCCAGCTCACCTTCGGGACGGATCACTTACAATGAGCAGTTCTTC.